The following is a T cell receptor beta chain sequence with its context. This record belongs to a study of blood T cell repertoires in COVID-19. Background on the study: Collection of acute and convalescent COVID-19 samples took place in the United States, Italy and Spain.

V was clipped by 0 bases and J by 4 bases, with 10 bases between them. Looked up from germline, CDR1 is MNHNY and CDR2 is SVGAGI (reference sequence). The CDR3 spans 15 residues. TCRdb's copy holds only in-frame clones and misses some; the assay was immunoSEQ multiplex PCR. Of under 200,000 clones listed, 90% are singletons. This chain links TRBV6-6 with TRBJ1-3; D is perhaps TRBD1 (5 bases). The receptor was derived from a man between 45 and 60 years old with acute or convalescent COVID-19. The sequenced sample consisted of peripheral blood. The DNA for the CDR3 is TGTGCCAGCAGTTACTCCCGGCAGGGAGGAAACACCATATATTTT. As protein: CASSYSRQGGNTIYF.